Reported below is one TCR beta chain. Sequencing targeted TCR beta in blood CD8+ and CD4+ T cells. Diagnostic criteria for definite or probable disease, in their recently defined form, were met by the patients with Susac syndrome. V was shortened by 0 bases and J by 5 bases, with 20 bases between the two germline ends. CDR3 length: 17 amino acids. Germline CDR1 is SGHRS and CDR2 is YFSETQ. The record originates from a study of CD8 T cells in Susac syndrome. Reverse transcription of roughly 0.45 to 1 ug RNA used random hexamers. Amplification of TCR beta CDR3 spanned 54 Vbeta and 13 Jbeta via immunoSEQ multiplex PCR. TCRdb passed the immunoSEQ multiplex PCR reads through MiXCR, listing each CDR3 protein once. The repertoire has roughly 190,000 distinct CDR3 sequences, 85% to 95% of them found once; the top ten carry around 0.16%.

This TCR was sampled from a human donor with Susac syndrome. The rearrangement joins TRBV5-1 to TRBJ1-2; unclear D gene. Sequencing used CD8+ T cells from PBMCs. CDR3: CASSLGGIPSRGYGYTF. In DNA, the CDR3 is TGCGCCAGCAGCTTGGGAGGTATCCCGTCGCGGGGATATGGCTACACCTTC.